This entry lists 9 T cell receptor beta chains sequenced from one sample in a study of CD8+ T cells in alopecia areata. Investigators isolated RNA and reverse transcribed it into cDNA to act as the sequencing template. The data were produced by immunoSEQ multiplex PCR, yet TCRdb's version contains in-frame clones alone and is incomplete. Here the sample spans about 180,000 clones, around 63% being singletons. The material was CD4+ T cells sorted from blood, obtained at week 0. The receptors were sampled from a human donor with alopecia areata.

The CDR3 nucleotides are TGTGCCAGCAGTGGGATTTCACCCCTCCACTTT. Translated, it gives CASSGISPLHF. This chain connects TRBV25-1 to TRBJ1-6; D gene ambiguous. The germline CDR1 and CDR2 sequences are MGHDK and SYGVNS. The CDR3 covers 11 residues. The V end lost 4 bases, the J end lost 9 bases, and 4 bases lay between the germline ends.

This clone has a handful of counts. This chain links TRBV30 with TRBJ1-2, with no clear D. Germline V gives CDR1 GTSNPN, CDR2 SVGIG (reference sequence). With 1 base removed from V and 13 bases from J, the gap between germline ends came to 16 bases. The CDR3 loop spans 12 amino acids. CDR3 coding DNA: TGTGCCTGGAGTGAACCGCCGAATTTAATCACCTTC. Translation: CAWSEPPNLITF.

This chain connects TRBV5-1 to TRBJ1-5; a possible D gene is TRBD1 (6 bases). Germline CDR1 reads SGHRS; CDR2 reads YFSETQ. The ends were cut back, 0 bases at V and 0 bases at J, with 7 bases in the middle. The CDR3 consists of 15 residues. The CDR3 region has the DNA TGCGCCAGCAGCTTGGGGACAGCTAGCAATCAGCCCCAGCATTTT. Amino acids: CASSLGTASNQPQHF.

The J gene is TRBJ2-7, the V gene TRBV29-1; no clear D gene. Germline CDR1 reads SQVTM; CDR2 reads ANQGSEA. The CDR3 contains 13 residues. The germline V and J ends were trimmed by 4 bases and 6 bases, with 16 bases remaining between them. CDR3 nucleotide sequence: TGCAGCGTTGGATCTACGGGTTTCGGCGAGCAGTACTTC. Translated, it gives CSVGSTGFGEQYF.

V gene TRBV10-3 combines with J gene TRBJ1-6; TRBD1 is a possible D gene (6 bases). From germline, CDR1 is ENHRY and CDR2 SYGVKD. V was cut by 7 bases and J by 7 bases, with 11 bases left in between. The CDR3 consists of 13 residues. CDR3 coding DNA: TGTGCCATCACCCGGGACATCAATTCACCCCTCCACTTT. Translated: CAITRDINSPLHF.

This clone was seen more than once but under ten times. DNA of the CDR3: TGTGCCAGCTCAACCTCCGACAGGGTTTTGGGTGGGGCCAACGTCCTGACTTTC. Its protein product is CASSTSDRVLGGANVLTF. The chain uses TRBV18 and TRBJ2-6, with 7 nucleotides matching TRBD1. Trimming cost V 5 bases and J 3 bases; bases outside gene matches: 13. This CDR3 is 18 amino acids long. The germline CDR1 and CDR2 sequences are KGHSH and LQKENI.

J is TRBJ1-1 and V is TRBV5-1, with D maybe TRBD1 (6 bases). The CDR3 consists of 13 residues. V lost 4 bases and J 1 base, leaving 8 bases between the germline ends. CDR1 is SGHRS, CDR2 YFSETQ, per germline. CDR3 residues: CASSAQGNTEAFF. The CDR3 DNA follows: TGCGCCAGCAGCGCACAGGGGAACACTGAAGCTTTCTTT. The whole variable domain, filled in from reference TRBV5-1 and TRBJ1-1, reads KAGVTQTPRYLIKTRGQQVTLSCSPISGHRSVSWYQQTPGQGLQFLFEYFSETQRNKGNFPGRFSGRQFSNSRSEMNVSTLELGDSALYLCASSAQGNTEAFFGQGTRLTVV.

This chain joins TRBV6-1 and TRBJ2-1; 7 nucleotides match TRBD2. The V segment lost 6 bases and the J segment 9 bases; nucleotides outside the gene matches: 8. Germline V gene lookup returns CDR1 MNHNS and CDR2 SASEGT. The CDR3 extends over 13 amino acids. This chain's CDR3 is CASSPAGRGEQFF. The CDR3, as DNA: TGTGCCAGCAGCCCAGCGGGGAGGGGTGAGCAGTTCTTC.

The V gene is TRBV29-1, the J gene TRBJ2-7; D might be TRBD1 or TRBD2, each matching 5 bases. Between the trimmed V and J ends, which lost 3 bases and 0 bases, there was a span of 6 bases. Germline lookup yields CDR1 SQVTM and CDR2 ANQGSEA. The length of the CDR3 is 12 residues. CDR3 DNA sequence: TGCAGCGTTGAGGGGGACTCCTACGAGCAGTACTTC. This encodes CSVEGDSYEQYF.